Reported below is one TCR beta chain. TCRdb ran MiXCR on the 5' RACE reads and lists one entry per CDR3 protein. The data hold about 530,000 distinct CDR3 sequences, with approximately 16% observed a single time. This specimen comes from a study of identical twins. Germline V gives CDR1 SGHRS, CDR2 YFSETQ. The CDR3 contains 13 residues. With 6 bases removed from V and 7 bases from J, the gap between germline ends came to 14 bases. This sample also belongs to another study, concerning yellow fever vaccine responses in identical twins.

This TCR came from a woman under 30 in good health. V and J are TRBV5-1 and TRBJ2-1; TRBD1 or TRBD2 may be the D gene (6 bases each). The source material was CD4+ T cells sorted from blood. Here the CDR3 reads CASKGEGGNEQFF. The CDR3 coding sequence is TGCGCCAGCAAGGGTGAAGGGGGGAATGAGCAGTTCTTC.